This TCR beta chain appears in the sequencing data of a study of cytomegalovirus exposure and HLA in healthy donors. V trimming: 5 bases; J trimming: 1 base; junction bases outside the gene matches: 7. The germline V gene has CDR1 MNHEY and CDR2 SMNVEV (reference sequence). This CDR3 region has 17 residues. This clone has just one count. Researchers ran the PCR with 60 Vbeta and 13 Jbeta primers. The repertoire was sequenced with immunoSEQ multiplex PCR; TCRdb's copy has only in-frame clones and lacks some. Of approximately 260,000 clones in the sample, 85% to 95% were seen once. V usage is TRBV27 and J usage is TRBJ2-6; 8 bases fit TRBD2. What was sequenced was PBMCs. The receptor was isolated from a girl aged 2 to 9 in good health and CMV-seronegative. CDR3 amino acids: CASSVKGTSSGANVLTF. The CDR3 DNA reads TGTGCCAGCAGTGTAAAGGGGACTAGTTCTGGGGCCAACGTCCTGACTTTC.